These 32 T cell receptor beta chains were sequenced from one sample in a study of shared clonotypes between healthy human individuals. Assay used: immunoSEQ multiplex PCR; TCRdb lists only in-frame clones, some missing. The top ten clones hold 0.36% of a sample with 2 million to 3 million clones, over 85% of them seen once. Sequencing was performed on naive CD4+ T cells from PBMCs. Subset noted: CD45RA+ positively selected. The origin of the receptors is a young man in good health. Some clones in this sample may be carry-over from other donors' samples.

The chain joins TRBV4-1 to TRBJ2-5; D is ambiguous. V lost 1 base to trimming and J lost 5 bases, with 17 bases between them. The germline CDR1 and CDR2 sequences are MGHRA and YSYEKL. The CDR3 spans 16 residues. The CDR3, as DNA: TGCGCCAGCAGCCAAGGGATACAGCTGGTTTGGGAGACCCAGTACTTC. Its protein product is CASSQGIQLVWETQYF.

DNA of the CDR3: TGTGCCAGCAGTTTCAGGGTGTCCAAAAACATTCAGTACTTC. Amino acids: CASSFRVSKNIQYF. This chain connects TRBV27 to TRBJ2-4; tentative D call: TRBD1 (5 bases). Trimming stripped 3 bases from V and 2 bases from J, with 8 bases between. This CDR3 contains 14 residues. Per germline, CDR1 MNHEY and CDR2 SMNVEV (reference sequence).

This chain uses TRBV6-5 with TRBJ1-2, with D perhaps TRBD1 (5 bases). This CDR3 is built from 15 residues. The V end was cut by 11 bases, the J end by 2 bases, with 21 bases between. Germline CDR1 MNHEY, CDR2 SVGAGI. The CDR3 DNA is TGTGCCCTTTCGTCCGACGGGGGTTGGAACTATGGCTACACCTTC. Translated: CALSSDGGWNYGYTF.

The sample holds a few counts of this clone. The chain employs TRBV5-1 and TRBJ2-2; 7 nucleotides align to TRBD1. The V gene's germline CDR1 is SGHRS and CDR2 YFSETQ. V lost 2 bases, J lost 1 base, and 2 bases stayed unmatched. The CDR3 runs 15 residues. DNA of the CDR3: TGCGCCAGCAGCTTCACAGGGGAGAACACCGGGGAGCTGTTTTTT. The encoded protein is CASSFTGENTGELFF.

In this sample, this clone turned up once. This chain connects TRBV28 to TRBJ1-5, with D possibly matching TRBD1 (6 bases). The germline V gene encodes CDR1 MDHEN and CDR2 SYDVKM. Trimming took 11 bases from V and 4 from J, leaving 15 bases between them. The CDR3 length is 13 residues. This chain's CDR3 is CAAGAVRNQPQHF. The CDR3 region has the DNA TGTGCCGCAGGGGCGGTTAGGAATCAGCCCCAGCATTTT.

The CDR3 nucleotides read TGTGCCAGCAGCCAAGGACTGTTAGCCAAAAACATTCAGTACTTC. Its protein product is CASSQGLLAKNIQYF. V and J are TRBV4-2 and TRBJ2-4, with D hard to call. There are 15 residues in the CDR3. CDR1 is LGHNA and CDR2 is YNFKEQ in the germline V gene. Trimming took 1 base from V and 0 from J, leaving 7 bases between them.

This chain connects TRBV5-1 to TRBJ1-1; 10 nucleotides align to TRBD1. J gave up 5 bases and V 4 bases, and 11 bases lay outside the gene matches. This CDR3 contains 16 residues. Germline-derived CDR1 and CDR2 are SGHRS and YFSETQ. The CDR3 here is CASSPRGTGVETEAFF. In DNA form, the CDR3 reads TGCGCCAGCAGCCCCAGGGGGACAGGGGTTGAAACTGAAGCTTTCTTT.

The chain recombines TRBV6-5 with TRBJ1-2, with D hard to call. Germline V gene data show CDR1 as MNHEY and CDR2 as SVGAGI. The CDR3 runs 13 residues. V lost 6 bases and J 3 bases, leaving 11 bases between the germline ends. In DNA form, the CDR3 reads TGTGCCAGCAGCCAAGGGCCATACTATGGCTACACCTTC. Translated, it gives CASSQGPYYGYTF.

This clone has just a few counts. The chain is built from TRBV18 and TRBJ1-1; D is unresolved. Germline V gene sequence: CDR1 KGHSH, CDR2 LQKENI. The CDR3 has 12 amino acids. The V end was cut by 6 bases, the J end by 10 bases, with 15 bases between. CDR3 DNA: TGTGCCAGCTCCCCCTCTTTGCCCTCAGCTTTCTTT. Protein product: CASSPSLPSAFF.

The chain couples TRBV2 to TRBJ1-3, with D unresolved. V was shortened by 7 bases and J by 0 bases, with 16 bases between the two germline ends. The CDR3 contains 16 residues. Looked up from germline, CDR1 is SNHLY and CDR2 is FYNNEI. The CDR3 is CASTASRQVSGNTIYF. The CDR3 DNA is TGTGCCAGCACCGCAAGCCGGCAGGTCTCTGGAAACACCATATATTTT.

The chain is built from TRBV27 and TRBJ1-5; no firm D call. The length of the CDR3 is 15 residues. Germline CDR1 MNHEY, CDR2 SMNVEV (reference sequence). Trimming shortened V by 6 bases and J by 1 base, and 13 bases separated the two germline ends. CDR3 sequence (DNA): TGTGCCAGCAGCGCCGACCCACGGAGCAATCAGCCCCAGCATTTT. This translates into CASSADPRSNQPQHF.

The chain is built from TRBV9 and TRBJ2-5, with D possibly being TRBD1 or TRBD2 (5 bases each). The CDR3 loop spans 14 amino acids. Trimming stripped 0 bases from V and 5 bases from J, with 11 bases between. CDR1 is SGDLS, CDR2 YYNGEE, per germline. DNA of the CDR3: TGTGCCAGCAGCGTAGGGCGCTGGGGGGAGACCCAGTACTTC. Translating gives CASSVGRWGETQYF.

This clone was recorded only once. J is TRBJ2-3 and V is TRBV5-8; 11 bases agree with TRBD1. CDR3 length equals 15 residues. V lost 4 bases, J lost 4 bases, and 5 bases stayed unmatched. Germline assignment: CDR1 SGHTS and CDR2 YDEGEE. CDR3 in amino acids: CASSTDRGRSDTQYF. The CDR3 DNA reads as TGTGCCAGCAGCACGGACAGGGGGCGCTCAGATACGCAGTATTTT. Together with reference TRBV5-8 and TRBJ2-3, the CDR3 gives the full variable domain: EAGVTQSPTHLIKTRGQQATLRCSPISGHTSVYWYQQALGLGLQFLLWYDEGEERNRGNFPPRFSGRQFPNYSSELNVNALELEDSALYLCASSTDRGRSDTQYFGPGTRLTVL.

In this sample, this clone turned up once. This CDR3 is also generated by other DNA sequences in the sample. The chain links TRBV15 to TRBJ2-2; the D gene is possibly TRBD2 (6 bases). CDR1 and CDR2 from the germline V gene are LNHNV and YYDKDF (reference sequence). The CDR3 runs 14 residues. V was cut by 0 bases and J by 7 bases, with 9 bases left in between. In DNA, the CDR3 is TGTGCCACCAGCAGAGATCGGGGGAGCGGGGAGCTGTTTTTT. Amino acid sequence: CATSRDRGSGELFF.

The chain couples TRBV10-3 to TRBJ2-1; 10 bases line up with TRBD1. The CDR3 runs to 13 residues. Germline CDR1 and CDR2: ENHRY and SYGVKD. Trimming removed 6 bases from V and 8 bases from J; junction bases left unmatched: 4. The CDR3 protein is CAIRGQGRDEQFF. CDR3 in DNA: TGTGCCATCAGGGGACAGGGGCGTGATGAGCAGTTCTTC.

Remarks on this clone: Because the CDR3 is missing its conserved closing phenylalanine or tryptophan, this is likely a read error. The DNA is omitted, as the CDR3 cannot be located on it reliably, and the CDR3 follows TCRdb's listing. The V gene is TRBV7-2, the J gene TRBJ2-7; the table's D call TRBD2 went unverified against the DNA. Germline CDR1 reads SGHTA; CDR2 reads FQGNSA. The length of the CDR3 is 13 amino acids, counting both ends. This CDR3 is CASSQRARAGGPY.

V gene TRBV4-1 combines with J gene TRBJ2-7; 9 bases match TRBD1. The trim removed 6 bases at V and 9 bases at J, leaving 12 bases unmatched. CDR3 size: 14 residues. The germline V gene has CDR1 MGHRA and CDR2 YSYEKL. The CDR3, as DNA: TGCGCCAGCAGTGGGACAGGGTCCCCTACGAGGCAGTACTTC. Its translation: CASSGTGSPTRQYF.

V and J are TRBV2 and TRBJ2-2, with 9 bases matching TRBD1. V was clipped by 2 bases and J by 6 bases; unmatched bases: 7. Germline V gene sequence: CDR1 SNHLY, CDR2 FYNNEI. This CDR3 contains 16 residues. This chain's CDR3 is CASSESGDRAAGELFF. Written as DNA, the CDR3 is TGTGCCAGCAGTGAAAGCGGGGACAGGGCGGCCGGGGAGCTGTTTTTT.

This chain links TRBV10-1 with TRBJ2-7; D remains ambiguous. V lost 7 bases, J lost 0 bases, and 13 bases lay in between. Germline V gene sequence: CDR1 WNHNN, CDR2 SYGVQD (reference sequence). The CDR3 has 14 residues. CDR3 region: CASNRPASSYEQYF. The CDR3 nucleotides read TGCGCCAGCAATCGGCCAGCAAGCTCCTACGAGCAGTACTTC.

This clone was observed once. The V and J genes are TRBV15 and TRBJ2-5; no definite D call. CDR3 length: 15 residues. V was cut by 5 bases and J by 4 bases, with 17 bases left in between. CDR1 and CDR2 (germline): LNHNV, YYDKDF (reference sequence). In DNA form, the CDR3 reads TGTGCCACCAGCCGCCGTTTAACCATAGGAGAGACCCAGTACTTC. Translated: CATSRRLTIGETQYF. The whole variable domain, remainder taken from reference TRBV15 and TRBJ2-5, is DAMVIQNPRYQVTQFGKPVTLSCSQTLNHNVMYWYQQKSSQAPKLLFHYYDKDFNNEADTPDNFQSRRPNTSFCFLDIRSPGLGDTAMYLCATSRRLTIGETQYFGPGTRLLVL.

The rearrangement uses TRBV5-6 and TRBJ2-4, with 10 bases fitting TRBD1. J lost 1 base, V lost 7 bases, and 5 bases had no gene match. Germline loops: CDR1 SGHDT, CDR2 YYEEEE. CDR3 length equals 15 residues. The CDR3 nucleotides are TGTGCCAGCGGTCTGGGACAGGGGGCCAAAAACATTCAGTACTTC. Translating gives CASGLGQGAKNIQYF. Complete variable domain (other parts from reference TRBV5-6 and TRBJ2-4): DAGVTQSPTHLIKTRGQQVTLRCSPKSGHDTVSWYQQALGQGPQFIFQYYEEEERQRGNFPDRFSGHQFPNYSSELNVNALLLGDSALYLCASGLGQGAKNIQYFGAGTRLSVL.

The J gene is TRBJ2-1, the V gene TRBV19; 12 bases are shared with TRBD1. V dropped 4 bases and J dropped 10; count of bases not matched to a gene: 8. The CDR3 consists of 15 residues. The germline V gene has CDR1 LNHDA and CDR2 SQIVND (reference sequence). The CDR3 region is CASSKRDRGLREQFF. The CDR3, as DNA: TGTGCCAGTAGTAAAAGGGACAGGGGGCTGAGGGAGCAGTTCTTC.

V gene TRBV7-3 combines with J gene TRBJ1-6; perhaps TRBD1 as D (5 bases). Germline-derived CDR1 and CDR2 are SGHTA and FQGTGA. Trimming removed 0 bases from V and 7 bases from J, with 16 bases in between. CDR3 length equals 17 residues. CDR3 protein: CASSLTGTRDGNSPLHF. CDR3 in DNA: TGTGCCAGCAGCTTAACGGGAACCCGGGACGGGAATTCACCCCTCCACTTT.

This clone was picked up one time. The DNA of the CDR3 is TGTGCCAGCATCCGGATGGGCTACGAGCAGTACTTC. Protein product: CASIRMGYEQYF. The chain recombines TRBV2 with TRBJ2-7; D call uncertain. Trimming pared 7 bases from V and 3 bases from J, leaving 10 bases between. The germline V gene has CDR1 SNHLY and CDR2 FYNNEI. This CDR3 has 12 residues.

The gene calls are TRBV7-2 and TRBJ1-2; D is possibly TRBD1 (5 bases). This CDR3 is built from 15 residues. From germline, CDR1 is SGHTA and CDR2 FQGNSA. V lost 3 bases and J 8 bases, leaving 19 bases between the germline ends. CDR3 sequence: CASSLGQAELGGYTF. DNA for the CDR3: TGTGCCAGCAGCTTGGGGCAGGCGGAATTGGGCGGCTACACCTTC.

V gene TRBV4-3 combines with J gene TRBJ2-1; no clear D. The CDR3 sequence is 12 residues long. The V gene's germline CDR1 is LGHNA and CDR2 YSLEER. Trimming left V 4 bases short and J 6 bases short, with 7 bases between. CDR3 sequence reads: CASSLYGNEQFF. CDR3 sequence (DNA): TGCGCCAGCAGCCTCTACGGCAATGAGCAGTTCTTC.

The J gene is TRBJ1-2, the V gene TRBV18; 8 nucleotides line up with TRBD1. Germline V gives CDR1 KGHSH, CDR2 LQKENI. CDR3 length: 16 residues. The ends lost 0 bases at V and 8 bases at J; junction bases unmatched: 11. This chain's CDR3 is CASSPPHDRGPIGYTF. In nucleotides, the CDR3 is TGTGCCAGCTCACCACCGCATGACAGGGGACCTATAGGCTACACCTTC.

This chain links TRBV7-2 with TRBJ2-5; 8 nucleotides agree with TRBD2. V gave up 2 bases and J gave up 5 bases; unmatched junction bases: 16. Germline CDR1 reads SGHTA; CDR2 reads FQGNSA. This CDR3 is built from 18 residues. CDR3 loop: CASSLRVRVAGGLETQYF. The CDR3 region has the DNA TGTGCCAGCAGCTTAAGGGTTCGTGTTGCGGGGGGCTTGGAGACCCAGTACTTC.

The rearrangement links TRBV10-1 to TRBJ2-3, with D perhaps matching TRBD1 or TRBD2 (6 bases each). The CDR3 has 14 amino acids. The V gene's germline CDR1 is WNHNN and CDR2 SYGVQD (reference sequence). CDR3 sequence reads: CAWGAYSYTDTQYF. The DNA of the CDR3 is TGCGCTTGGGGGGCGTATAGTTACACAGATACGCAGTATTTT.

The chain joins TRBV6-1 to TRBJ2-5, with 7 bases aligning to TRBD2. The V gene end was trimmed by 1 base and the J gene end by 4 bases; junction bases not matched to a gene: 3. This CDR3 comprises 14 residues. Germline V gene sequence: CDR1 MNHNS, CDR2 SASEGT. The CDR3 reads CASSEGAGRETQYF. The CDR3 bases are TGTGCCAGCAGTGAAGGAGCGGGGCGAGAGACCCAGTACTTC.

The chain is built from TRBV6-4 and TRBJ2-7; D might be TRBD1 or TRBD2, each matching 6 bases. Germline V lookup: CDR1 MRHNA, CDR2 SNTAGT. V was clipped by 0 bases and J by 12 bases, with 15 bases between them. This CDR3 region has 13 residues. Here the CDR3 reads CASSDSGGRVMYF. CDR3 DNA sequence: TGTGCCAGCAGTGACTCGGGGGGCAGGGTGATGTACTTC.

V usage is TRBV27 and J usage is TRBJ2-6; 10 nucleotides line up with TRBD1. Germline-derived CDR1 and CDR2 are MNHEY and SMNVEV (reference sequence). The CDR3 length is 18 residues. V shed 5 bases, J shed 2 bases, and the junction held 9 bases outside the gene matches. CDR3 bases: TGTGCCAGCAGTCTACAGGGTGGGACAGGGGCTGGGGCCAACGTCCTGACTTTC. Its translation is CASSLQGGTGAGANVLTF.